The clone carrying this T cell receptor beta chain was detected only a few times. This sample is part of a study of identifying expanded T cells in peripheral blood. Clones were read by immunoSEQ multiplex PCR, and TCRdb kept only the in-frame ones, dropping some. Altogether 60,000 to 70,000 clones are present, about 85% being singletons, with the ten largest covering 15% to 20%. Healthy donors had no documented immune events, such as infections, while sampled. Germline V CDR1 and CDR2: LNHDA, SQIVND (reference sequence). V lost 3 bases to trimming and J lost 5 bases, with 11 bases between them. This CDR3 spans 14 amino acids.

The chain uses TRBV19 and TRBJ1-5; weak D call: TRBD1 (5 bases). Sequencing used blood. This TCR came from a person aged 18 to 75 in good health. The DNA of the CDR3 is TGTGCCAGTAGTATCAACGTGGGGGATCAGCCCCAGCATTTT. It is translated as CASSINVGDQPQHF.